The entry that follows covers one T cell receptor (beta chain) sequence. Its matching antigen is unknown. Trimming took 2 bases from V and 6 from J, leaving 11 bases between them. CDR3 length: 13 amino acids. Germline CDR1 reads MNHEY; CDR2 reads SVGEGT. Some clones are missing from TCRdb's copy, which holds only in-frame ones; the method was immunoSEQ multiplex PCR. Seen here are about 43,000 clones, just under 95% observed once, and the top ten hold approximately 3.6%. The data were obtained in a study of tissue T cells after allogeneic stem cell transplantation. About the study: Several unmodified and three CD34-selected T-cell-depleted grafts went to graft-versus-host disease patients. Pre-transplant PBMCs were recipient-derived, available from five GVHD patients. Overall study findings and caveats: Shared clones across patients were few; motif clustering revealed tissue-specific shared signatures. TCR repertoires tracked anatomic similarity, regardless of disease or transplant status.

The chain uses TRBV6-2 or TRBV6-3 and TRBJ2-7; the D is unclear. The sequenced sample was blood, obtained before transplantation. The TCR was taken from a woman aged 35 to 69 who later had graft-versus-host disease after an allogeneic stem cell transplant. CDR3 in amino acids: CASSYPRRVEQYF. The CDR3 DNA sequence: TGTGCCAGCAGTTACCCACGCCGGGTCGAGCAGTACTTC.